This TCR beta chain was captured by sequencing in a study of T cell changes during pregnancy in multiple sclerosis. Here immunoSEQ multiplex PCR was the method, and the copy in TCRdb shows in-frame clones only, minus some. The sample lists about 36,000 clones, over 75% seen once, with about 11% in the top ten. Trimming removed 8 bases at V and 0 bases at J, with 5 bases between. This CDR3 is 13 amino acids long. Germline V lookup: CDR1 SGHVS, CDR2 FNYEAQ. This clonotype was sampled from a female donor with multiple sclerosis, enrolled in a pregnancy study. The chain links TRBV7-6 to TRBJ1-6; D not certain. The material was CD8+ T cells from peripheral blood mononuclear cells, obtained in the third trimester of pregnancy. DNA of the CDR3: TGTGCCAGCTCGAGCTCCTATAATTCACCCCTCCACTTT. Its translation is CASSSSYNSPLHF.